A selection of T cell receptor beta chains follows, all from one sample in a study of cytomegalovirus exposure and HLA in healthy donors. The table came from immunoSEQ multiplex PCR; TCRdb's copy has only in-frame clones and leaves some out. This sample carries about 37,000 clones, around 74% of them seen once, and the ten largest clones take about 5.7%. The sequenced sample was PBMCs. The receptors stem from a man in his thirties or forties in good health and CMV-seronegative. Both conserved end residues are part of each CDR3. D genes are given only for firm matches. Rows may omit the clone size; those that give it use once, few, many or a size class.

CASSPDSFRRAYEQYF,TGTGCCAGCAGTCCGGACAGTTTTCGGCGAGCCTACGAGCAGTACTTC,TRBJ2-7,TRBV27,NA,NA
CASRLQGLSNQPQHF,TGTGCCAGCAGACTACAGGGTCTCAGCAATCAGCCCCAGCATTTT,TRBJ1-5,TRBV28,NA,NA
CASSRLEVETQYF,TGCGCCAGCAGCCGCTTAGAAGTGGAGACCCAGTACTTC,TRBJ2-5,TRBV4-1,few,NA
CASSYRLAGNNEQFF,TGTGCCAGTAGTTACAGACTAGCGGGGAACAATGAGCAGTTCTTC,TRBJ2-1,TRBV19,NA,TRBD2
CASSLLTGLSSYNSPLHF,TGTGCCAGCAGCTTACTGACAGGGCTGAGCTCCTATAATTCACCCCTCCACTTT,TRBJ1-6,TRBV11-2,NA,TRBD1
CASSPGDREPNYGYPF,TGCGCCAGCAGCCCCGGTGACAGGGAACCTAACTATGGCTACCCCTTC,TRBJ1-2,TRBV5-1,once,TRBD1
CASNPTGSYNSPLHF,TGTGCCAGCAACCCGACAGGCTCTTATAATTCACCCCTCCACTTT,TRBJ1-6,TRBV9,NA,NA
CASSKQGGPIDTQYF,TGTGCCAGCAGTAAACAGGGGGGGCCTATAGATACGCAGTATTTT,TRBJ2-3,TRBV6-1,NA,NA
CASSIPEGRQYF,TGTGCCAGCAGCATCCCGGAGGGGAGGCAGTACTTC,TRBJ2-7,TRBV28,NA,NA
CASTQLAGVINEQYF,TGTGCCAGCACACAACTAGCGGGAGTGATCAACGAGCAGTACTTC,TRBJ2-7,TRBV2,NA,TRBD2
CASSSTVQGAIETQYF,TGTGCCAGCAGTTCGACTGTACAGGGGGCTATCGAGACCCAGTACTTC,TRBJ2-5,TRBV28,NA,TRBD1
CASSEALRATGLYFF,TGTGCCAGCAGTGAAGCCCTGAGGGCGACAGGGCTGTACTTCTTT,TRBJ1-1,TRBV2,NA,TRBD1
CASSPGQGLNSPLHF,TGCGCCAGCAGCCCCGGACAGGGCCTTAATTCACCCCTCCACTTT,TRBJ1-6,TRBV5-1,NA,TRBD1